This T cell receptor (beta chain) was sequenced during a study of blood T cell repertoires in COVID-19. CDR3 size: 16 residues. V was trimmed by 4 bases and J by 5 bases, leaving 19 bases between them. Germline-derived CDR1 and CDR2 are SGHRS and YFSETQ. Clones were read by immunoSEQ multiplex PCR, and TCRdb kept only the in-frame ones, dropping some. Counted here are approximately 340,000 clones, about 87% occurring once; the ten biggest clones make up approximately 9.4%. V usage is TRBV5-1 and J usage is TRBJ2-1; D may be TRBD2 (5 bases). The receptor was isolated from a man aged 25 to 40 with COVID-19, enrolled during active disease. Input material: peripheral blood. The CDR3 DNA follows: TGCGCCAGCAGCCCTAGTACCGGGGTCCTAAACAATGAGCAGTTCTTC. It yields the protein CASSPSTGVLNNEQFF.